The 30 T cell receptor beta chains presented below share a single source sample, sequenced in a study of T-cell reconstitution after alpha-beta-depleted transplantation in children. Preparation of the TCRbeta library was carried out with unique molecular identifiers. From the PCR reads, TCRdb called clonotypes with MiXCR, one entry per CDR3 protein. The table lists over 450,000 distinct CDR3 sequences, roughly 10% of them singletons, with 2% in the top ten. The sample was PBMCs, taken before TCRalphabeta/CD19-depleted stem cell transplant. The source is a child aged 2 to 9 with inherited bone marrow failure, due to receive a stem cell transplant.

This clonotype has a handful of counts. J is TRBJ1-5 and V is TRBV6-5; a possible D gene is TRBD1 (5 bases). The CDR3 has 13 residues. CDR1 MNHEY and CDR2 SVGAGI come from the germline V gene. V was cut by 3 bases and J by 7 bases, with 10 bases left in between. DNA of the CDR3: TGTGCCAGCAGTTATCGGACATACCAGCCCCAGCATTTT. Translated: CASSYRTYQPQHF.

This clonotype was recorded at least ten times. The chain uses TRBV20-1 and TRBJ1-1; tentative D call: TRBD1 (6 bases). The CDR3 covers 16 residues. The germline V and J ends were trimmed by 3 bases and 0 bases, with 17 bases remaining between them. In germline, CDR1 is DFQATT, CDR2 SNEGSKA (reference sequence). For the CDR3, the DNA is TGCAGTGCTAGTGGGGGCGGGGGGTTTTTGAACACTGAAGCTTTCTTT. It encodes CSASGGGGFLNTEAFF.

This clonotype was observed at least ten times. This chain links TRBV7-9 with TRBJ1-1, with TRBD1 identical over 10 bases. Germline CDR1 SEHNR, CDR2 FQNEAQ (reference sequence). J lost 5 bases, V lost 5 bases, and 5 bases had no gene match. The CDR3 runs 14 residues. The CDR3, as DNA: TGTGCCAGCAGCCGACAGGGGGCAGGGACTGAAGCTTTCTTT. Translation gives CASSRQGAGTEAFF.

The chain recombines TRBV7-2 with TRBJ1-2, with D perhaps TRBD1 (5 bases). This CDR3 has 14 residues. V dropped 1 base and J dropped 4 bases, with 10 bases sitting between them. Germline values: CDR1 SGHTA, CDR2 FQGNSA. The CDR3 DNA reads TGTGCCAGCAGCTTAGGGTTCGGGGGCTATGGCTACACCTTC. Its protein is CASSLGFGGYGYTF. The full variable domain, its missing parts supplied by reference TRBV7-2 and TRBJ1-2, is GAGVSQSPSNKVTEKGKDVELRCDPISGHTALYWYRQSLGQGLEFLIYFQGNSAPDKSGLPSDRFSAERTGGSVSTLTIQRTQQEDSAVYLCASSLGFGGYGYTFGSGTRLTVV.

This clonotype was detected ten times or more. V is TRBV6-6 and J is TRBJ1-6; D is ambiguous. Trimming removed 8 bases from V and 1 base from J, with 0 bases in between. This CDR3 contains 11 residues. Per the germline V gene, CDR1 is MNHNY and CDR2 is SVGAGI (reference sequence). The CDR3 nucleotides read TGTGCCAGCTCCTATAATTCACCCCTCCACTTT. Translation gives CASSYNSPLHF.

This clonotype was picked up many times. The chain uses TRBV15 and TRBJ2-1; D uncertain. CDR3 size: 13 residues. V was shortened by 2 bases and J by 5 bases, with 7 bases between the two germline ends. Looked up from germline, CDR1 is LNHNV and CDR2 is YYDKDF (reference sequence). CDR3 nucleotides: TGTGCCACCAGCAGAATCGCCGACAATGAGCAGTTCTTC. Amino acid sequence: CATSRIADNEQFF. Looking up the rest from reference TRBV15 and TRBJ2-1 gives the full variable domain: DAMVIQNPRYQVTQFGKPVTLSCSQTLNHNVMYWYQQKSSQAPKLLFHYYDKDFNNEADTPDNFQSRRPNTSFCFLDIRSPGLGDTAMYLCATSRIADNEQFFGPGTRLTVL.

This chain links TRBV24-1 with TRBJ2-3; TRBD2 is a possible D gene (5 bases). This CDR3 is 16 amino acids long. The germline V gene has CDR1 KGHDR and CDR2 SFDVKD. V shed 5 bases and J shed 1 base, with 15 bases lying between them. Written as DNA, the CDR3 is TGTGCCACCAGTGTCCCGCGGGTCCATGGCACAGATACGCAGTATTTT. Translation gives CATSVPRVHGTDTQYF.

This clonotype was observed at least ten times. J is TRBJ2-1 and V is TRBV12-3 or TRBV12-4, with D perhaps TRBD2 (6 bases). V was pared by 7 bases and J by 7 bases, with 14 bases between. The CDR3 is 13 amino acids. Here the CDR3 reads CASTSNRGNEQFF. The CDR3 DNA reads as TGTGCCAGCACCTCCAACCGGGGGAATGAGCAGTTCTTC.

This clonotype showed up many times. The V gene is TRBV27, the J gene TRBJ1-2, with D tentatively TRBD1 (6 bases). Germline CDR1 reads MNHEY; CDR2 reads SMNVEV (reference sequence). CDR3 size: 15 residues. V was pared by 5 bases and J by 4 bases, with 17 bases between. Here the CDR3 reads CASSPGGGLVYGYTF. DNA of the CDR3: TGTGCCAGCAGTCCGGGTGGGGGCTTAGTCTATGGCTACACCTTC.

This clonotype was detected ten times or more. This sequence joins TRBV12-3 or TRBV12-4 and TRBJ1-6; D remains ambiguous. The CDR3 consists of 15 residues. V shed 2 bases and J shed 7 bases, with 12 bases lying between them. The CDR3 reads CASSLRSLENSPLHF. CDR3 nucleotide sequence: TGTGCCAGCAGTTTAAGAAGCTTGGAGAATTCACCCCTCCACTTT.

This clonotype was observed a handful of times. The chain recombines TRBV5-6 with TRBJ2-1, with 8 nucleotides matching TRBD2. V shed 5 bases and J 7 bases; nucleotides not matched to a gene: 14. Germline values: CDR1 SGHDT, CDR2 YYEEEE. The CDR3 is 16 residues long. The CDR3 region has the DNA TGTGCCAGCAGACCAGCCCCCCGGGGCGGGGGGAATGAGCAGTTCTTC. This encodes CASRPAPRGGGNEQFF.

The sample holds many counts of this clonotype. This chain joins TRBV7-8 and TRBJ2-2; tentatively, D is TRBD2 (7 bases). The CDR3 is 18 amino acids. Germline V CDR1 and CDR2: SGHVS, FQNEAQ. Trimming stripped 2 bases from V and 4 bases from J, with 20 bases between. The chain's CDR3 is CASSLIFGGRGGTGELFF. CDR3 DNA: TGTGCCAGCAGCTTAATATTTGGGGGGCGCGGGGGCACCGGGGAGCTGTTTTTT.

The DNA of the CDR3 is TGCAGTGCTGCCACAGGGAACTATGGCTACACCTTC. It yields the protein CSAATGNYGYTF. V and J are TRBV20-1 and TRBJ1-2; D might be TRBD1 (6 bases). This CDR3 spans 12 amino acids. Germline V CDR1 and CDR2: DFQATT, SNEGSKA (reference sequence). The V end was cut by 5 bases, the J end by 2 bases, with 9 bases between.

This clonotype showed up many times. The rearrangement uses TRBV11-2 and TRBJ2-1, with unresolved D. Per germline, CDR1 SGHAT and CDR2 FQNNGV. The CDR3 consists of 18 residues. The germline V and J ends were trimmed by 3 bases and 1 base, with 19 bases remaining between them. The CDR3 coding sequence is TGTGCCAGCAGCTTTTTGTTTTCGCTGGCGGAGTCCTACAATGAGCAGTTCTTC. Translation: CASSFLFSLAESYNEQFF.

There are many counts of this clonotype. This chain joins TRBV5-1 and TRBJ1-5; D is uncertain. In germline, CDR1 is SGHRS, CDR2 YFSETQ. The CDR3 has 17 residues. The V end lost 6 bases, the J end lost 5 bases, and 24 bases lay between the germline ends. This CDR3 is CASTRIAQQSSDQPQHF. Here the CDR3 DNA reads TGCGCCAGCACCCGAATCGCACAACAATCTTCTGATCAGCCCCAGCATTTT.

This clonotype was counted ten times or more. V and J are TRBV5-5 and TRBJ1-2; D ambiguous. V lost 3 bases to trimming and J lost 2 bases, with 11 bases between them. The CDR3 spans 14 residues. Looked up from germline, CDR1 is SGHKS and CDR2 is YYEKEE (reference sequence). The CDR3 here is CASSSIGGNYGYTF. The CDR3 coding sequence is TGTGCCAGCAGCTCAATAGGAGGGAACTATGGCTACACCTTC.

Ten or more counts support this clonotype. The V and J genes are TRBV6-2 or TRBV6-3 and TRBJ2-7; D not certain. The CDR3 consists of 13 residues. Germline V lookup: CDR1 MNHEY, CDR2 SVGEGT. V lost 6 bases and J lost 0, with 9 bases in between. CDR3 residues: CASRRLGSYEQYF. As DNA, the CDR3 is TGTGCCAGCAGACGTCTCGGCTCCTACGAGCAGTACTTC.

Many counts were recorded for this clonotype. J is TRBJ2-5 and V is TRBV11-2, with no clear D. This CDR3 is 14 amino acids long. Trimming stripped 1 base from V and 1 base from J, with 7 bases between. Germline lookup yields CDR1 SGHAT and CDR2 FQNNGV. Here the CDR3 DNA reads TGTGCCAGCAGCTTAGCCGTGCCCCAAGAGACCCAGTACTTC. Its translation is CASSLAVPQETQYF.

This clonotype appeared many times. V is TRBV25-1 and J is TRBJ2-7; TRBD1 might be the D (5 bases). The CDR3 is 14 residues long. V lost 4 bases and J lost 2, with 12 bases in between. Germline CDR1 MGHDK, CDR2 SYGVNS. CDR3 loop: CASSGRKGTYEQYF. Written as DNA, the CDR3 is TGTGCCAGCAGTGGAAGAAAGGGGACCTACGAGCAGTACTTC.

This clonotype came up many times. The chain couples TRBV28 to TRBJ2-3; 14 nucleotides line up with TRBD2. Looked up from germline, CDR1 is MDHEN and CDR2 is SYDVKM. The CDR3 consists of 18 residues. J was trimmed by 3 bases and V by 4 bases; bases with no gene match: 9. DNA for the CDR3: TGTGCCAGCAGTTGGACTAGCGGGAGGTTGAGGGCGACAGATACGCAGTATTTT. It yields the protein CASSWTSGRLRATDTQYF.

This chain links TRBV20-1 with TRBJ1-1; 8 nucleotides agree with TRBD1. V was clipped by 0 bases and J by 3 bases; unmatched bases: 6. Germline V gene lookup returns CDR1 DFQATT and CDR2 SNEGSKA (reference sequence). The length of the CDR3 is 15 residues. The CDR3 DNA reads TGCAGTGCTAGAGACCTTTTGACAGGGGACACTGAAGCTTTCTTT. Translated: CSARDLLTGDTEAFF.

There are many counts of this clonotype. V gene TRBV27 combines with J gene TRBJ2-7; tentatively, D is TRBD1 (7 bases). Trimming shortened V by 3 bases and J by 7 bases, and 13 bases separated the two germline ends. The CDR3 contains 13 residues. The germline V gene has CDR1 MNHEY and CDR2 SMNVEV (reference sequence). CDR3 protein: CASSFDRAGEQYF. The CDR3 region has the DNA TGTGCCAGCAGTTTCGACAGGGCGGGGGAGCAGTACTTC.

The chain links TRBV29-1 to TRBJ2-7; 8 nucleotides align to TRBD2. V lost 6 bases, J lost 2 bases, and 9 bases stayed unmatched. The germline gives CDR1 SQVTM, CDR2 ANQGSEA. The CDR3 has 14 amino acids. The CDR3 DNA reads as TGCAGCGTATCCCCGGGACTAGGAGCCTACGAGCAGTACTTC. As protein: CSVSPGLGAYEQYF.

On this clonotype: A read error is likely, as this CDR3 ends without the conserved phenylalanine or tryptophan. The chain joins TRBV6-2 or TRBV6-3 to TRBJ1-1, with D hard to call. CDR3 length equals 13 residues. V was clipped by 8 bases and J by 8 bases, with 18 bases between them. Germline assignment: CDR1 MNHEY and CDR2 SVGEGT. CDR3 amino acids: CASSFPGGGEAFL. The CDR3 DNA sequence: TGTGCCAGCTCCTTTCCCGGCGGAGGGGAAGCTTTCTTA.

This clonotype was recorded many times. The gene calls are TRBV2 and TRBJ2-3, with 10 bases identical to TRBD1. Germline CDR1 reads SNHLY; CDR2 reads FYNNEI. V lost 8 bases, J lost 0 bases, and 14 bases stayed unmatched. The CDR3 has 18 amino acids. CDR3 coding DNA: TGTGCCAGCGGCGGGCCGGGACAGGGGACACCTAGCACAGATACGCAGTATTTT. Protein: CASGGPGQGTPSTDTQYF.

This clonotype occurred once. The chain combines TRBV6-2 or TRBV6-3 with TRBJ2-2, with D uncertain. Germline V gene sequence: CDR1 MNHEY, CDR2 SVGEGT. V was trimmed by 7 bases and J by 8 bases, leaving 8 bases between them. CDR3 length: 11 residues. CDR3 loop: CASTLGGELFF. CDR3 nucleotides: TGTGCCAGCACCCTCGGGGGGGAGCTGTTTTTT.

V and J are TRBV24-1 and TRBJ2-3, with 10 bases matching TRBD1. The CDR3 sequence is 17 residues long. Trimming removed 3 bases from V and 3 bases from J; junction bases left unmatched: 8. Germline V CDR1 and CDR2: KGHDR, SFDVKD. This CDR3 is CATSDPRGQGRTDTQYF. The CDR3 nucleotides are TGTGCCACCAGTGATCCCAGGGGACAGGGGAGGACAGATACGCAGTATTTT.

This clonotype appeared many times. J is TRBJ2-1 and V is TRBV7-2; tentative D call: TRBD2 (7 bases). V gave up 11 bases and J gave up 7 bases, with 18 bases separating them. The CDR3 is 13 amino acids. CDR1 SGHTA and CDR2 FQGNSA come from the germline V gene. The CDR3 sequence: CAGGWREKNEQFF. The DNA for the CDR3 is TGTGCCGGGGGCTGGCGGGAGAAGAATGAGCAGTTCTTC.

There are many counts of this clonotype. V usage is TRBV25-1 and J usage is TRBJ2-2; TRBD2 matches 11 bases. The germline CDR1 and CDR2 sequences are MGHDK and SYGVNS. This CDR3 is 17 amino acids long. Trimming cost V 0 bases and J 6 bases; bases outside gene matches: 6. The CDR3 DNA sequence: TGTGCCAGCAGTGAATATAGCGGGAGGGCCGTACCCGGGGAGCTGTTTTTT. It translates to CASSEYSGRAVPGELFF.

This clonotype was seen repeatedly, ten times or more. V and J are TRBV15 and TRBJ2-2; tentatively, D is TRBD1 (6 bases). The CDR3 runs 16 residues. V was clipped by 0 bases and J by 2 bases, with 10 bases between them. Germline V gene sequence: CDR1 LNHNV, CDR2 YYDKDF (reference sequence). CDR3 DNA: TGTGCCACCAGCAGAGATTGGGACACCAACACCGGGGAGCTGTTTTTT. Its protein is CATSRDWDTNTGELFF.